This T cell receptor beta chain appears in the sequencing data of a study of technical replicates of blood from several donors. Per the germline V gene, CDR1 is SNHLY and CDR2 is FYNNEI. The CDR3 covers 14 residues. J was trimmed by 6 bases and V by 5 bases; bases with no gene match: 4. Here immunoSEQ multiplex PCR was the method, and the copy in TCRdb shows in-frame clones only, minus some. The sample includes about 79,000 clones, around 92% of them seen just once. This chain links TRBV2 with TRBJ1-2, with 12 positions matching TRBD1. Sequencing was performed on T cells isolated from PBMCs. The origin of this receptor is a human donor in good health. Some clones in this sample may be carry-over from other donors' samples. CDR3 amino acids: CASSYRDRGHGYTF. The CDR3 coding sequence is TGTGCCAGCAGTTACCGGGACAGGGGGCATGGCTACACCTTC. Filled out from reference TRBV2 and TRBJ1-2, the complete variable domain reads EPEVTQTPSHQVTQMGQEVILRCVPISNHLYFYWYRQILGQKVEFLVSFYNNEISEKSEIFDDQFSVERPDGSNFTLKIRSTKLEDSAMYFCASSYRDRGHGYTFGSGTRLTVV.